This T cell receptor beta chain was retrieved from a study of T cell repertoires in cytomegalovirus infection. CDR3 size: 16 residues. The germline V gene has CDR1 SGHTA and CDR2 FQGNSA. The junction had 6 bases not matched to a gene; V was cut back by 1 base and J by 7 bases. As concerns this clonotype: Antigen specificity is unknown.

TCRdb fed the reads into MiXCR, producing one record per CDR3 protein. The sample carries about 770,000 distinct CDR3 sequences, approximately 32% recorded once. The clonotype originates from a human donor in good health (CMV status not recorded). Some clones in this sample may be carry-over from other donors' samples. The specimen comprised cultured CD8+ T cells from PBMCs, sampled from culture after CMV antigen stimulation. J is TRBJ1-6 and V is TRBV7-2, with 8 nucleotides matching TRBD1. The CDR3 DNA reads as TGTGCCAGCAGCTTAGGGGGTAACAGGGGGAATTCACCCCTCCACTTT. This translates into CASSLGGNRGNSPLHF.